The 6 T cell receptor beta chains in this list originate from one sample, sequenced in a study of patients and donors after allogeneic stem cell transplantation. TCRdb used MiXCR to reprocess the RT-PCR reads, holding one entry per CDR3 protein. In the table there are approximately 98,000 distinct CDR3 sequences, 35% of which are singletons. The sequenced material came from blood, either unsorted or a sorted T cell fraction (not recorded which). Source of these receptors: a human donor who was either an allogeneic HSCT recipient or a stem cell or donor lymphocyte infusion donor (not recorded which). It is not recorded whose cells these are; they may come from a transplant donor.

This chain uses TRBV19 with TRBJ1-4, with D possibly being TRBD1 (6 bases). Between the trimmed V and J ends, which lost 9 bases and 8 bases, there was a span of 16 bases. There are 13 residues in the CDR3. Looked up from germline, CDR1 is LNHDA and CDR2 is SQIVND (reference sequence). The CDR3 reads CASNPGGHEKLFF. The CDR3 DNA reads as TGTGCCAGCAACCCGGGGGGGCACGAAAAACTGTTTTTT.

This chain connects TRBV29-1 to TRBJ2-3; TRBD2 aligns across 8 bases. Germline lookup yields CDR1 SQVTM and CDR2 ANQGSEA. The CDR3 length is 11 residues. The CDR3 reads CSGLVTDTQYF. DNA of the CDR3: TGCTCGGGACTAGTCACAGATACGCAGTATTTT.

The chain joins TRBV27 to TRBJ2-7; 9 positions match TRBD1. The junction had 7 bases not matched to a gene; V was cut back by 6 bases and J by 4 bases. The CDR3 covers 14 residues. Germline V gives CDR1 MNHEY, CDR2 SMNVEV (reference sequence). In nucleotides, the CDR3 is TGTGCCAGCAGGAGACAGGGGGGGAGGTACGAGCAGTACTTC. Protein sequence: CASRRQGGRYEQYF.

CDR3 protein: CASKTSGQGADTQYF. The CDR3, as DNA: TGTGCCAGCAAGACTAGCGGACAGGGGGCAGATACGCAGTATTTT. This chain uses TRBV25-1 with TRBJ2-3; possibly TRBD1 for D (10 bases). The ends were cut back, 7 bases at V and 4 bases at J, with 18 bases in the middle. Germline values: CDR1 MGHDK, CDR2 SYGVNS. The CDR3 has 15 amino acids. The full variable domain, in which reference TRBV25-1 and TRBJ2-3 provide the parts outside the CDR3, is EADIYQTPRYLVIGTGKKITLECSQTMGHDKMYWYQQDPGMELHLIHYSYGVNSTEKGDLSSESTVSRIRTEHFPLTLESARPSHTSQYLCASKTSGQGADTQYFGPGTRLTVL.

The chain employs TRBV6-2 or TRBV6-3 and TRBJ1-2, with a weak D call TRBD1 (5 bases). V lost 8 bases and J lost 4, with 11 bases in between. The germline CDR1 and CDR2 sequences are MNHEY and SVGEGT. The CDR3 has 12 amino acids. Here the CDR3 reads CASARDVYGYTF. The CDR3 coding sequence is TGTGCCAGCGCCAGGGACGTCTATGGCTACACCTTC.

V and J are TRBV14 and TRBJ2-1, with D tentatively TRBD1 or TRBD2 (5 bases each). Trimming left V 1 base short and J 1 base short, with 11 bases between. There are 16 residues in the CDR3. Germline V lookup: CDR1 SGHDN, CDR2 FVKESK. The CDR3 sequence is CASSQVGTGSYNEQFF. The CDR3 bases are TGTGCCAGCAGCCAAGTAGGGACGGGTTCCTACAATGAGCAGTTCTTC.